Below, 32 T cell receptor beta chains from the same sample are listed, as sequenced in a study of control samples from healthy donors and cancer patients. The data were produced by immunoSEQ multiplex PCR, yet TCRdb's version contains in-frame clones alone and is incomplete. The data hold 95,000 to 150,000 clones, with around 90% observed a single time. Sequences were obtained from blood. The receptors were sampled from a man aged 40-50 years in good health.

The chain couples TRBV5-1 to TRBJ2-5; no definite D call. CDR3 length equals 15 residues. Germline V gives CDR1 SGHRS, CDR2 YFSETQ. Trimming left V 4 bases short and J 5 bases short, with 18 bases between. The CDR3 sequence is CASSDPRYSVETQYF. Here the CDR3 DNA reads TGCGCCAGCAGCGACCCGAGGTACAGCGTGGAGACCCAGTACTTC.

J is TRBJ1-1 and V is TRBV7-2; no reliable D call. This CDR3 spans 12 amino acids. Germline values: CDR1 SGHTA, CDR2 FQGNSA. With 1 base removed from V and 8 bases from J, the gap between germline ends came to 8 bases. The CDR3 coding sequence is TGTGCCAGCAGCTTAGACAGACGAGAAGCTTTCTTT. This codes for CASSLDRREAFF.

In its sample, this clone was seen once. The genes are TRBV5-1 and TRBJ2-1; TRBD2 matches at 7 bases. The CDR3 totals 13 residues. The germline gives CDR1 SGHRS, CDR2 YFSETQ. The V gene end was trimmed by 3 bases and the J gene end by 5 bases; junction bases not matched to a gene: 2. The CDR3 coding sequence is TGCGCCAGCAGCTCCCGGGGGGACAATGAGCAGTTCTTC. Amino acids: CASSSRGDNEQFF.

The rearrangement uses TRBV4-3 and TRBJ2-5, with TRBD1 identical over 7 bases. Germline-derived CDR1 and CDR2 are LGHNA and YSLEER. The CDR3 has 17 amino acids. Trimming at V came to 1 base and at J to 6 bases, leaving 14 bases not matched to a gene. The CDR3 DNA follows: TGCGCCAGCAGCCAAGGAACCGGGACAGCGGTCCCTAAGACCCAGTACTTC. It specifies CASSQGTGTAVPKTQYF.

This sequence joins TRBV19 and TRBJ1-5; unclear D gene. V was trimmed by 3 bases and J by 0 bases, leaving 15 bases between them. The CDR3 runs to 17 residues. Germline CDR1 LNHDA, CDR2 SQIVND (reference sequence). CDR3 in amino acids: CASSIWEGRYSNQPQHF. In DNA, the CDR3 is TGTGCCAGTAGTATTTGGGAGGGCCGCTATAGCAATCAGCCCCAGCATTTT.

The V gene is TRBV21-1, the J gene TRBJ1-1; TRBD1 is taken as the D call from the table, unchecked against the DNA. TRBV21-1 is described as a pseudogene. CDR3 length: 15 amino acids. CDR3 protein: CASSKVDRLNTEAFF. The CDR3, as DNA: TGTGCCAGCAGCAAGGTTGACAGACTGAACACTGAAGCTTTCTTT.

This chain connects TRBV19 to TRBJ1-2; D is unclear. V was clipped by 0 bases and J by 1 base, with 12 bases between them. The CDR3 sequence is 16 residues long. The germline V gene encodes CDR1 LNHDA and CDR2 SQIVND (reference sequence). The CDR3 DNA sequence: TGTGCCAGTAGTATAGAAGCTCGGAGGGTTAACTATGGCTACACCTTC. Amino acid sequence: CASSIEARRVNYGYTF.

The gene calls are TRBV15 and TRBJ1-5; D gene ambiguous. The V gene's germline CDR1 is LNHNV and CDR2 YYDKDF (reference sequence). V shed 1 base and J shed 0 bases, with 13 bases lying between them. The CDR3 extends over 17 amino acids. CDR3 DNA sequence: TGTGCCACCAGCAGAGTAGGATCCGGGGATAGCAATCAGCCCCAGCATTTT. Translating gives CATSRVGSGDSNQPQHF.

CDR3 DNA sequence: TGTGCCAGCAGCTTAGAGTTGGGTACCGGCAGCGAGACCCAGTACTTC. Translation gives CASSLELGTGSETQYF. This chain links TRBV7-7 with TRBJ2-5, with D unclear. V lost 1 base, J lost 5 bases, and 17 bases lay in between. CDR1 is SSHAT, CDR2 FNYEAQ, per germline (reference sequence). The CDR3 runs to 16 residues.

As DNA, the CDR3 is TGTGCCAGCAGCCAAGATCTCGCGGGGAGCTCCTACGAGCAGTACTTC. This translates into CASSQDLAGSSYEQYF. The V and J genes are TRBV3-1 (or the pseudogene TRBV3-2) and TRBJ2-7; D perhaps matches TRBD2 (6 bases). Germline V lookup: CDR1 LGHDT, CDR2 YNNKEL (reference sequence). CDR3 length: 16 residues. V was trimmed by 0 bases and J by 0 bases, leaving 12 bases between them.

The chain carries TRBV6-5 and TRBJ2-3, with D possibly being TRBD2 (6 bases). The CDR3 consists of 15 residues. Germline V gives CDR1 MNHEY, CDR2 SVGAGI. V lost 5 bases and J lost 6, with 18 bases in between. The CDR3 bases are TGTGCCAGCAGTACAGTAGCGGATGATAGGGATACGCAGTATTTT. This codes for CASSTVADDRDTQYF.

The CDR3 nucleotides are TGCGCCAGCAGCCACCGGACAGGCTACACTGAAGCTTTCTTT. Protein sequence: CASSHRTGYTEAFF. The chain employs TRBV4-1 and TRBJ1-1; 7 bases line up with TRBD1. With 3 bases clipped from V and 3 bases from J, the junction kept 4 bases outside the gene matches. The germline gives CDR1 MGHRA, CDR2 YSYEKL. The CDR3 is made up of 14 amino acids.

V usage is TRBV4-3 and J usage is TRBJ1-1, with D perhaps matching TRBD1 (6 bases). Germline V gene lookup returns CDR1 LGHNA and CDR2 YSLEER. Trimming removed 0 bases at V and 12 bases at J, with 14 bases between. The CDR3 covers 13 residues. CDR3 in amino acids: CASSQDLQGESFF. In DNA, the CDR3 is TGCGCCAGCAGCCAAGATTTACAGGGAGAATCTTTCTTT.

As DNA, the CDR3 is TGCGCCAGCAGCCAAGTCGCAGCGGGGGGGCCCCGCACCGGGGAGCTGTTTTTT. Translation gives CASSQVAAGGPRTGELFF. The chain links TRBV4-1 to TRBJ2-2; 10 bases map to TRBD2. J was trimmed by 4 bases and V by 1 base; bases with no gene match: 9. The germline gives CDR1 MGHRA, CDR2 YSYEKL. The CDR3 length is 18 residues.

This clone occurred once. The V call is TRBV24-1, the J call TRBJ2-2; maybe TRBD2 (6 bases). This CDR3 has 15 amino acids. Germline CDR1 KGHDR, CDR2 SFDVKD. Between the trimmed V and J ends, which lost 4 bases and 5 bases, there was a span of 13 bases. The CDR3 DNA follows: TGTGCCACCAGTGACCCCGGGACTCCAACCGGGGAGCTGTTTTTT. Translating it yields CATSDPGTPTGELFF.

The DNA for the CDR3 is TGTGCCAGCAGCCCGGGACTAGCGGGGGACCGCTCCTACAATGAGCAGTTCTTC. This encodes CASSPGLAGDRSYNEQFF. This chain joins TRBV7-6 and TRBJ2-1, with TRBD2 matching over 14 bases. The length of the CDR3 is 18 residues. With V trimmed by 5 bases and J by 0 bases, 6 bases remained unmatched. CDR1 SGHVS and CDR2 FNYEAQ come from the germline V gene.

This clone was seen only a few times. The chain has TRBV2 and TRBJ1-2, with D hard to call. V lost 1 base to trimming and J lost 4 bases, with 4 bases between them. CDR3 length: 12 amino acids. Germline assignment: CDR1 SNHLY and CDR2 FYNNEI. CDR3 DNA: TGTGCCAGCAGTGAAGACGGCTATGGCTACACCTTC. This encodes CASSEDGYGYTF.

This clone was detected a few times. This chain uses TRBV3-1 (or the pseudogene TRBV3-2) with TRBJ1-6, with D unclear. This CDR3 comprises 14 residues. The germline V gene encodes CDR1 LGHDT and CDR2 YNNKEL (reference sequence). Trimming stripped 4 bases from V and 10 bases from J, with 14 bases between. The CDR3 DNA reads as TGTGCCAGCAGCCGGGAGAGGGTACGCTCACCCCTCCACTTT. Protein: CASSRERVRSPLHF.

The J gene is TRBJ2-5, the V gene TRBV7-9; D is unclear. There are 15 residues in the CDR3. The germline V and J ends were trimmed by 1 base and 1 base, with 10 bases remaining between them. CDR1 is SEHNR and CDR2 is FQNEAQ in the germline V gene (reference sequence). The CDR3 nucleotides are TGTGCCAGCAGCTTAGGTTTACAGCTCCAAGAGACCCAGTACTTC. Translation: CASSLGLQLQETQYF.

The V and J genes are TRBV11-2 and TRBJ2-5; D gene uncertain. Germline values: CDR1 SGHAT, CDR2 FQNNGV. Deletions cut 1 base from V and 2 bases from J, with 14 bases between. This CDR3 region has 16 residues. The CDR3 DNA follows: TGTGCCAGCAGCTTAGGACTGACCCAGGATCAAGAGACCCAGTACTTC. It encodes CASSLGLTQDQETQYF. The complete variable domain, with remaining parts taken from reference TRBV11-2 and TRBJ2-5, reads EAGVAQSPRYKIIEKRQSVAFWCNPISGHATLYWYQQILGQGPKLLIQFQNNGVVDDSQLPKDRFSAERLKGVDSTLKIQPAKLEDSAVYLCASSLGLTQDQETQYFGPGTRLLVL.

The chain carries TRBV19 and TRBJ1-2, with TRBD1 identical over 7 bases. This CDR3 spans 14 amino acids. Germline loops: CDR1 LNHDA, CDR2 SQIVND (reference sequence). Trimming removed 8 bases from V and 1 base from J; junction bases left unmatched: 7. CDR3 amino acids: CASQDRNFNYGYTF. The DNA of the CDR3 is TGTGCCAGTCAGGACAGGAACTTTAACTATGGCTACACCTTC.

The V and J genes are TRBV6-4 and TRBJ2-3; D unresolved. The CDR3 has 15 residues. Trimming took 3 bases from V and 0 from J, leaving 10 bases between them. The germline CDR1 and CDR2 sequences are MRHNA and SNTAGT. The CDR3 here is CASSERMGSTDTQYF. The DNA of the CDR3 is TGTGCCAGCAGTGAAAGGATGGGTAGCACAGATACGCAGTATTTT.

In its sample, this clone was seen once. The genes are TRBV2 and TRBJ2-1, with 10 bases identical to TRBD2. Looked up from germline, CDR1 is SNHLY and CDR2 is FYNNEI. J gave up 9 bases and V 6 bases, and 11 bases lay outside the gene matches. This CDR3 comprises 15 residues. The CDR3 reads CASSLWASGGGEQFF. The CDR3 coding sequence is TGTGCCAGCAGCCTCTGGGCTAGCGGGGGAGGTGAGCAGTTCTTC. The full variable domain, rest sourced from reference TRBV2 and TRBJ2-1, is EPEVTQTPSHQVTQMGQEVILRCVPISNHLYFYWYRQILGQKVEFLVSFYNNEISEKSEIFDDQFSVERPDGSNFTLKIRSTKLEDSAMYFCASSLWASGGGEQFFGPGTRLTVL.

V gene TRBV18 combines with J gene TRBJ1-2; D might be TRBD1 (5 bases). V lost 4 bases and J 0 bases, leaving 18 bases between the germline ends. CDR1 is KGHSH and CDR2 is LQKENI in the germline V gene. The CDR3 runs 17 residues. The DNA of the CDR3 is TGTGCCAGCTCACAGCGGTTAGGGGACGGAGCTAACTATGGCTACACCTTC. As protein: CASSQRLGDGANYGYTF.

CDR3 nucleotides: TGTGCCAGCTCACCAGGCCAGGGATTAGCTAACTATGGCTACACCTTC. Amino acid sequence: CASSPGQGLANYGYTF. J is TRBJ1-2 and V is TRBV18; a weak D match, TRBD1 (5 bases). CDR3 length equals 16 residues. Trimming pared 2 bases from V and 0 bases from J, leaving 13 bases between. The germline gives CDR1 KGHSH, CDR2 LQKENI.

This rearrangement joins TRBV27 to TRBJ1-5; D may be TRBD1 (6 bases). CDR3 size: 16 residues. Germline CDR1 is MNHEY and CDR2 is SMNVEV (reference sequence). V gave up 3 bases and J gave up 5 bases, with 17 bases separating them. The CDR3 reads CASSLETDRSYQPQHF. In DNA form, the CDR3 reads TGTGCCAGCAGTTTGGAAACGGACAGAAGTTATCAGCCCCAGCATTTT.

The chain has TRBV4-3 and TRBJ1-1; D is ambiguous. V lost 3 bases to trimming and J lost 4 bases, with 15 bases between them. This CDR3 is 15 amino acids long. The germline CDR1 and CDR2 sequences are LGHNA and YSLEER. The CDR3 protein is CASSQLGLSSTEAFF. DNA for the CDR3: TGCGCCAGCAGCCAGCTGGGGTTGTCTAGCACTGAAGCTTTCTTT.

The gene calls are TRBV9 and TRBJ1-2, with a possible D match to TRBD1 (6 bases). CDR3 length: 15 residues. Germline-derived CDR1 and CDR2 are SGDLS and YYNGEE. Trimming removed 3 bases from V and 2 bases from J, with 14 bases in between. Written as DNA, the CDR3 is TGTGCCAGCAGCGGGGTACAGGGAGGGAACTATGGCTACACCTTC. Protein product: CASSGVQGGNYGYTF. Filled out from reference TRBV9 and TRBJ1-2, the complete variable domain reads DSGVTQTPKHLITATGQRVTLRCSPRSGDLSVYWYQQSLDQGLQFLIQYYNGEERAKGNILERFSAQQFPDLHSELNLSSLELGDSALYFCASSGVQGGNYGYTFGSGTRLTVV.

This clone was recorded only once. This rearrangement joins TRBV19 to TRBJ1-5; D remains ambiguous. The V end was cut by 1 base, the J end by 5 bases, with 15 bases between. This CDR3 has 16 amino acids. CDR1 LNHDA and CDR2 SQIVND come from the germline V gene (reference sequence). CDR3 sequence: CASSIVDTGLDQPQHF. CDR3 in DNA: TGTGCCAGTAGTATAGTAGACACGGGTTTGGATCAGCCCCAGCATTTT.

CDR3 residues: CASSRTVDQPQHF. The CDR3 DNA follows: TGTGCCAGCAGCCGGACAGTGGATCAGCCCCAGCATTTT. The chain links TRBV7-9 to TRBJ1-5, with D tentatively TRBD1 (6 bases). The V gene lost 5 bases and the J gene lost 5 bases, with 10 bases spanning the gap. Germline CDR1 reads SEHNR; CDR2 reads FQNEAQ (reference sequence). This CDR3 spans 13 amino acids.

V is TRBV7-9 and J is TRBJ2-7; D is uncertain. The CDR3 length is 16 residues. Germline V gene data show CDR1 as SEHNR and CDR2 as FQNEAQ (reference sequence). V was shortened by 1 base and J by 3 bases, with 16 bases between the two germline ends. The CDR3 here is CASSLVGLSPSYEQYF. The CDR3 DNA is TGTGCCAGCAGCTTAGTGGGGTTAAGTCCTAGCTACGAGCAGTACTTC. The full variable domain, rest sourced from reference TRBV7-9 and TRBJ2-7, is DTGVSQNPRHKITKRGQNVTFRCDPISEHNRLYWYRQTLGQGPEFLTYFQNEAQLEKSRLLSDRFSAERPKGSFSTLEIQRTEQGDSAMYLCASSLVGLSPSYEQYFGPGTRLTVT.

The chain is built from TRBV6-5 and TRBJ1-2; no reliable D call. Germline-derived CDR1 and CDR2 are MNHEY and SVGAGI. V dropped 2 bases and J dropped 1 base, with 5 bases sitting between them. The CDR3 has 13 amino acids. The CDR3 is CASSYAYNYGYTF. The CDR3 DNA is TGTGCCAGCAGTTACGCCTATAACTATGGCTACACCTTC.